Below are 15 T cell receptor beta chains sequenced from a single sample in a study of beta chain features in type 1 diabetes. Sequenced material consisted of expressed TCRB transcripts (all of the isolated RNA was reverse transcribed). The repertoire was sequenced with immunoSEQ multiplex PCR; TCRdb's copy has only in-frame clones and lacks some. Here the sample spans about 260,000 clones, roughly 70% being singletons. The sequencing input was naive CD4+ T cells from blood. These receptors were collected from a man aged 25-45 years in good health.

A note on this clone: The sample holds other DNA sequences that translate to the same CDR3. V and J are TRBV10-3 and TRBJ2-5; D is undetermined. Germline V CDR1 and CDR2: ENHRY, SYGVKD. V gave up 2 bases and J gave up 5 bases, with 3 bases separating them. The CDR3 runs 11 residues. The CDR3 reads CAISERETQYF. The DNA for the CDR3 is TGTGCCATCAGTGAGAGGGAGACCCAGTACTTC.

This clone was picked up one time. This chain uses TRBV30 with TRBJ1-1; tentatively, D is TRBD1 (6 bases). This CDR3 contains 13 residues. CDR1 GTSNPN and CDR2 SVGIG come from the germline V gene (reference sequence). Trimming took off 2 bases at V and 4 bases at J, with 11 bases between the two ends. In DNA, the CDR3 is TGTGCCTGGAGTAAACAGGGTGGCACTGAAGCTTTCTTT. Translated: CAWSKQGGTEAFF.

V gene TRBV30 combines with J gene TRBJ2-7; D ambiguous. V lost 3 bases to trimming and J lost 1 base, with 10 bases between them. The CDR3 is 13 residues long. Germline CDR1 is GTSNPN and CDR2 is SVGIG (reference sequence). The CDR3 nucleotides are TGTGCCTGGAGCCCTTTTGGGTCCTACGAGCAGTACTTC. It specifies CAWSPFGSYEQYF.

This clone was recorded once. CDR3 nucleotide sequence: TGTGCCAGCAGCCACCCCTCGGAGCCCAGGGGGGTTGGCTACACCTTC. Its translation: CASSHPSEPRGVGYTF. The chain combines TRBV4-2 with TRBJ1-2; TRBD1 matches 7 bases. This CDR3 is 16 amino acids long. Germline values: CDR1 LGHNA, CDR2 YNFKEQ. V shed 3 bases, J shed 7 bases, and the junction held 14 bases outside the gene matches.

This chain connects TRBV6-5 to TRBJ1-2; maybe TRBD1 (5 bases). This CDR3 region has 13 residues. Germline V gene data show CDR1 as MNHEY and CDR2 as SVGAGI. V shed 6 bases and J shed 6 bases, with 14 bases lying between them. The CDR3 loop reads CASSRGPLNGYTF. The CDR3 DNA reads as TGTGCCAGCAGCCGGGGACCACTGAATGGCTACACCTTC.

The genes are TRBV10-3 and TRBJ2-3; D gene unclear. The V gene's germline CDR1 is ENHRY and CDR2 SYGVKD. The CDR3 covers 11 residues. V was trimmed by 6 bases and J by 3 bases, leaving 4 bases between them. CDR3 region: CAIRTTDTQYF. CDR3 nucleotide sequence: TGTGCCATCAGGACTACAGATACGCAGTATTTT.

This clone was recorded a few times. V usage is TRBV15 and J usage is TRBJ2-3; 7 bases are a match to TRBD2. This CDR3 has 16 amino acids. Trimming took 0 bases from V and 3 from J; bases not matched to a gene: 6. Germline CDR1 reads LNHNV; CDR2 reads YYDKDF (reference sequence). In DNA form, the CDR3 reads TGTGCCACCAGCAGAGATCGGACTAGATCAACAGATACGCAGTATTTT. Protein product: CATSRDRTRSTDTQYF.

The rearrangement joins TRBV4-3 to TRBJ2-3; the D is unclear. Germline V gene sequence: CDR1 LGHNA, CDR2 YSLEER. The CDR3 totals 16 residues. The ends were cut back, 1 base at V and 0 bases at J, with 11 bases in the middle. The CDR3 DNA reads as TGCGCCAGCAGCCAAGCAGCGTCCCCTAGCACAGATACGCAGTATTTT. Translation gives CASSQAASPSTDTQYF.

V and J are TRBV7-2 and TRBJ2-5; TRBD2 matches at 8 bases. The CDR3 sequence is 16 residues long. Looked up from germline, CDR1 is SGHTA and CDR2 is FQGNSA. Trimming at V came to 1 base and at J to 5 bases, leaving 9 bases not matched to a gene. The CDR3: CASSLVAGAGGETQYF. The CDR3 coding sequence is TGTGCCAGCAGCTTAGTCGCTGGTGCGGGAGGCGAGACCCAGTACTTC.

This chain uses TRBV6-6 with TRBJ2-7; tentatively, D is TRBD2 (5 bases). Germline V gene lookup returns CDR1 MNHNY and CDR2 SVGAGI (reference sequence). V shed 0 bases and J shed 6 bases, with 18 bases lying between them. The CDR3 length is 16 residues. The CDR3 loop reads CASSYSFGEAGGEQYF. Written as DNA, the CDR3 is TGTGCCAGCAGTTACTCGTTCGGTGAAGCCGGAGGCGAGCAGTACTTC.

In its sample, this clone was seen a few times. V usage is TRBV6-5 and J usage is TRBJ2-1; no clear D. This CDR3 has 13 residues. Germline values: CDR1 MNHEY, CDR2 SVGAGI. V was trimmed by 7 bases and J by 7 bases, leaving 14 bases between them. The CDR3 sequence: CASTRAPGNEQFF. CDR3 in DNA: TGTGCCAGCACCCGGGCGCCTGGGAATGAGCAGTTCTTC.

The CDR3 is CASSLGGPGAAKNIQYF. In nucleotides, the CDR3 is TGTGCCAGCAGCCTGGGTGGGCCGGGGGCGGCCAAAAACATTCAGTACTTC. The chain employs TRBV5-4 and TRBJ2-4, with D perhaps TRBD1 or TRBD2 (6 bases each). Germline V gives CDR1 SGHNT, CDR2 YYREEE (reference sequence). Trimming stripped 4 bases from V and 1 base from J, with 18 bases between. The CDR3 loop spans 17 amino acids. Full variable domain (outside the CDR3, taken from reference TRBV5-4 and TRBJ2-4): ETGVTQSPTHLIKTRGQQVTLRCSSQSGHNTVSWYQQALGQGPQFIFQYYREEENGRGNFPPRFSGLQFPNYSSELNVNALELDDSALYLCASSLGGPGAAKNIQYFGAGTRLSVL.

The J gene is TRBJ2-1, the V gene TRBV5-4; 10 positions match TRBD2. The CDR3 runs 13 residues. Looked up from germline, CDR1 is SGHNT and CDR2 is YYREEE (reference sequence). The V and J ends lost 3 bases and 8 bases, in that order; junction bases with no gene match: 2. CDR3 region: CASSWTSGDEQFF. The CDR3 bases are TGTGCCAGCAGCTGGACTAGCGGCGATGAGCAGTTCTTC.

The chain recombines TRBV14 with TRBJ2-3, with D hard to call. The CDR3 contains 14 residues. Per germline, CDR1 SGHDN and CDR2 FVKESK. V shed 5 bases and J shed 1 base, with 10 bases lying between them. The chain's CDR3 is CASSDLERTDTQYF. CDR3 bases: TGTGCCAGCAGCGATCTAGAACGCACAGATACGCAGTATTTT.

CDR3 coding DNA: TGTGCCATCGCTCAGGGGAGACAAGAGACCCAGTACTTC. This sequence encodes CAIAQGRQETQYF. This chain joins TRBV10-3 and TRBJ2-5; tentative D call: TRBD1 (6 bases). The CDR3 length is 13 residues. Trimming pared 8 bases from V and 2 bases from J, leaving 12 bases between. Germline V gene data show CDR1 as ENHRY and CDR2 as SYGVKD.